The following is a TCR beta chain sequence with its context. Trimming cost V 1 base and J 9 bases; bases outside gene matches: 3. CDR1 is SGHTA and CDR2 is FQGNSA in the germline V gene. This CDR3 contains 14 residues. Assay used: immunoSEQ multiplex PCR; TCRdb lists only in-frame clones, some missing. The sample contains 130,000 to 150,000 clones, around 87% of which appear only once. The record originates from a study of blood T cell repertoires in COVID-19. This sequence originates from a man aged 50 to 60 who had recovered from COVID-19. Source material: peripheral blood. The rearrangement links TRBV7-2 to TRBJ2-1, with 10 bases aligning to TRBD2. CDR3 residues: CASSLEASGGEQFF. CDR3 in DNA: TGTGCCAGCAGCTTAGAGGCTAGCGGGGGTGAGCAGTTCTTC.